This T cell receptor beta chain emerged from a study of vaccination effects on CD4 cells after COVID-19. On the study more broadly: Two doses of BNT162b2 or mRNA-1273 vaccine were administered to participants.

Notes on this clone: Its antigen is currently unknown.

Sequencing was preceded by expansion of antigen-specific CD4+ T cells with viral peptide pools in the ViraFEST assay. Culture lasted roughly 9 days before CD4+ T cell isolation. Vaccine recipients lacked prior SARS-CoV-2 infection and had negative nucleocapsid antibodies. TCRdb's table, derived via immunoSEQ multiplex PCR, lists solely in-frame clones and lacks some. This table holds 41,000 or so clones, under 70% found once. CDR3 length: 14 residues. CDR1 and CDR2 from the germline V gene are SGDLS and YYNGEE. Trimming removed 3 bases from V and 4 bases from J, with 13 bases in between. The TCR sequence derives from a human donor who received a COVID-19 vaccine. The input for sequencing was CD4+ T cells from PBMCs cultured with HCoV-OC43 spike peptides, taken before COVID-19 vaccination. Subset described: HCoV-OC43 spike overlapping peptide pool stimulation. The chain uses TRBV9 and TRBJ2-5; D is perhaps TRBD1 or TRBD2 (6 bases each). The CDR3 sequence: CASSAGGWVETQYF. CDR3 DNA sequence: TGTGCCAGCAGCGCCGGGGGCTGGGTAGAGACCCAGTACTTC.